This is a list of T cell receptor beta chains from one sample in a study of blood T cell repertoires in COVID-19. The protocol was immunoSEQ multiplex PCR, while the TCRdb copy is restricted to in-frame clones and leaves out a portion. The sample contains 110,000 or so clones, over 75% of which appear only once. Material for sequencing was peripheral blood. These receptor sequences come from a woman in her forties or fifties with acute or convalescent COVID-19. The CDR3 runs from the conserved cysteine through the conserved F or W. D genes are given only for firm matches. Not every row has a clone size; where given, it reads once, few, many or a size class.

j_call,d_call,v_call,clone_size,cdr3_nt,cdr3_aa
TRBJ1-2,TRBD1,TRBV15,.,TGTGCCACCAGCAGAGGGGGGACAGGGGGCGGCTACACCTTC,CATSRGGTGGGYTF
TRBJ1-2,.,TRBV14,.,TGTGCCAGCAGCCAAGAGAGTGGTTGGGGCTACACCTTC,CASSQESGWGYTF
TRBJ1-2,.,TRBV6-5,.,TGTGCCAGCAGACGTCAGGGATTTGATGGCTACACCTTC,CASRRQGFDGYTF
TRBJ2-7,TRBD1,TRBV27,.,TGTGCCAGCCAATTAAACAGGGGAAAGGTCGAGCAGTACTTC,CASQLNRGKVEQYF
TRBJ2-7,TRBD2,TRBV2,.,TGTGCCAGCTTCAGGGAACGCGCGGGGGGGGAGCAGTACTTC,CASFRERAGGEQYF
TRBJ1-5,TRBD1,TRBV7-8,once,TGTGCCAGCAGCTTGGCGGGACAGAACAATCAGCCCCAGCATTTT,CASSLAGQNNQPQHF
TRBJ1-2,TRBD1,TRBV3-1/TRBV3-2,.,TGTGCCAGCAGCCGCGTAGCAGGGACAGGGTATGGCTACACCTTC,CASSRVAGTGYGYTF
TRBJ2-2,TRBD1,TRBV18,once,TGTGCCAGCTCAACGGTCGGGACAGGGGTTGCCACCGGGGAGCTGTTTTTT,CASSTVGTGVATGELFF
TRBJ1-1,.,TRBV30,.,TGTGCCTGGAGCAAGAGGGTGAACACTGAAGCTTTCTTT,CAWSKRVNTEAFF
TRBJ1-1,.,TRBV5-6,few,TGTGCCAGCAGCGTGGTCCGACTGGCGATGACTGAAGCTTTCTTT,CASSVVRLAMTEAFF
TRBJ1-4,.,TRBV19,.,TGTGCCAGTAGTATCGGACGGGGGGCTAATGAAAAACTGTTTTTT,CASSIGRGANEKLFF
TRBJ1-3,.,TRBV5-1,.,TGCGCCAGCAGCTTTGACATCGCCGCTGGAAACACCATATATTTT,CASSFDIAAGNTIYF
TRBJ2-3,TRBD1,TRBV6-5,.,TGTGCCACCAAAAAACGACAGGGTTCAGATACGCAGTATTTT,CATKKRQGSDTQYF
TRBJ2-4,TRBD1,TRBV19,few,TGTGCCAGTAGTATATTGACAGGGGAAAACATTCAGTACTTC,CASSILTGENIQYF
TRBJ1-2,TRBD1,TRBV6-5,.,TGTGCCAGCAGGAAGACAGGGGGCGGCTATGGCTACACCTTC,CASRKTGGGYGYTF
TRBJ2-4,.,TRBV6-1,.,TGTGCCAGCAGTGGGGGGGTGGAACTAGCCAAAAACATTCAGTACTTC,CASSGGVELAKNIQYF
TRBJ1-2,.,TRBV4-1,.,TGCGCCAGCAGCCAAGCCCGGACAGACCACTATGGCTACACCTTC,CASSQARTDHYGYTF
TRBJ1-2,TRBD1,TRBV6-5,.,TGTGCCAGCAGCGCCGGGACAGGGTTGTATGGCTACACCTTC,CASSAGTGLYGYTF
TRBJ1-5,.,TRBV6-5,once,TGTGCCAGCAGTCAGGACAGCCGATTCCCACAGCCCCAGCATTTT,CASSQDSRFPQPQHF
TRBJ1-5,.,TRBV3-1/TRBV3-2,.,TGTGCCAGCAGCCAGGGTCCGGGAAGTCAGCCCCAGCATTTT,CASSQGPGSQPQHF
TRBJ1-1,.,TRBV6-5,.,TGTGCCAGCAGTCGCAGGATTATGAACACTGAAGCTTTCTTT,CASSRRIMNTEAFF
TRBJ2-6,.,TRBV28,.,TGTGCCAGCAGTTTATTTCAGGGTAAAGCTGGGGCCAACGTCCTGACTTTC,CASSLFQGKAGANVLTF
TRBJ2-3,TRBD1,TRBV29-1,.,TGCAGCGCCCTATCCAGGGGGTCAGCAGATACGCAGTATTTT,CSALSRGSADTQYF
TRBJ1-6,TRBD1,TRBV6-2/TRBV6-3,.,TGTGCCAGCAGTCACCGGGACAGGGGAACCTATAATTCACCCCTCCACTTT,CASSHRDRGTYNSPLHF
TRBJ2-1,TRBD1,TRBV2,.,TGTGCCAGCAGGTCCCGGGACAGGGGGAACAATGAGCAGTTCTTC,CASRSRDRGNNEQFF
TRBJ2-2,.,TRBV19,.,TGTGCCAGTAGTGGGGGACTCGCCGGGGAGCTGTTTTTT,CASSGGLAGELFF
TRBJ2-1,.,TRBV28,once,TGTGCCAGCAGTTCCGTAACTAGGCTCAATGAGCAGTTCTTC,CASSSVTRLNEQFF
TRBJ1-2,.,TRBV27,.,TGTGCCAGCAGTCCCCGAGGGGGGGGCTTCTCCTATGGCTACACCTTC,CASSPRGGGFSYGYTF
TRBJ1-2,.,TRBV10-3,.,TGTGCCATCAGTGGACCGGACAGACAAGCTAACTATGGCTACACCTTC,CAISGPDRQANYGYTF
TRBJ1-1,.,TRBV15,.,TGTGCCACCAGCACGGGACAAAGGACAGCTTTCTTT,CATSTGQRTAFF
TRBJ2-7,.,TRBV5-1,.,TGCGCCAGCACAGTGGGCGGGACAGCTAACTACGAGCAGTACTTC,CASTVGGTANYEQYF
TRBJ1-2,.,TRBV7-9,.,TGTGCCAGCAGCTTCAGGAACTATGGCTACACCTTC,CASSFRNYGYTF
TRBJ1-2,.,TRBV5-1,.,TGCGCCAGCAGCTTGGATCCCAGTAACTATGGCTACACCTTC,CASSLDPSNYGYTF
TRBJ2-7,.,TRBV21-1,.,TGTGCCAGCAGCGAAGCCGGGACAGGGGGGCGCGAGCAGTACTTC,CASSEAGTGGREQYF
TRBJ1-2,TRBD1,TRBV14,.,TGTGCCAGCAGCCTTGCCGCCGGGACAGGGATCTATGGCTACACCTTC,CASSLAAGTGIYGYTF
TRBJ1-5,.,TRBV6-6,.,TGTGCCAGCAGCACGGGGGACGGACAGCCCCAGCATTTT,CASSTGDGQPQHF
TRBJ2-7,TRBD1,TRBV5-3,few,TGTGCCAGGAAGGACAGGCCTCGTAGTGGTCCTTACGAGCAGTACTTC,CARKDRPRSGPYEQYF
TRBJ1-2,TRBD1,TRBV5-4,.,TGTGCCAGCAGCATCGACAGGGTACTCTATGGCTACACCTTC,CASSIDRVLYGYTF